One sample yielded the 23 T cell receptor beta chains listed below, sequenced in a study of cytomegalovirus exposure and HLA in healthy donors. Researchers ran the PCR with 60 Vbeta and 13 Jbeta primers. Produced via immunoSEQ multiplex PCR; TCRdb's table is partial and in-frame only. The data contain around 150,000 clones, 50% to 75% of them singletons. Specimen: PBMCs. The receptors were sampled from a woman aged 55-70 years in good health and CMV-seropositive.

The chain uses TRBV28 and TRBJ1-1; no firm D call. Germline lookup yields CDR1 MDHEN and CDR2 SYDVKM. There are 12 residues in the CDR3. The V end lost 5 bases, the J end lost 8 bases, and 12 bases lay between the germline ends. This CDR3 reads CASSPPWAEAFF. The CDR3 DNA sequence: TGTGCCAGCAGTCCCCCCTGGGCCGAAGCTTTCTTT. Complete variable domain (other parts from reference TRBV28 and TRBJ1-1): DVKVTQSSRYLVKRTGEKVFLECVQDMDHENMFWYRQDPGLGLRLIYFSYDVKMKEKGDIPEGYSVSREKKERFSLILESASTNQTSMYLCASSPPWAEAFFGQGTRLTVV.

This clone was counted ten times or more. The chain employs TRBV6-5 and TRBJ1-4; tentative D call: TRBD1 (5 bases). V lost 0 bases and J 10 bases, leaving 12 bases between the germline ends. In germline, CDR1 is MNHEY, CDR2 SVGAGI. The CDR3 runs 14 residues. The DNA of the CDR3 is TGTGCCAGCAGTTACTCCCAGGGTAGGCGAAAACTGTTTTTT. Translating it yields CASSYSQGRRKLFF.

The chain has TRBV9 and TRBJ2-3; TRBD2 might be the D (6 bases). Germline V gene sequence: CDR1 SGDLS, CDR2 YYNGEE. Trimming took off 3 bases at V and 0 bases at J, with 11 bases between the two ends. This CDR3 has 15 residues. CDR3 nucleotide sequence: TGTGCCAGCAGCGCTAGCGCAACTAGCACAGATACGCAGTATTTT. Amino acid sequence: CASSASATSTDTQYF.

This clone has a handful of counts. The chain uses TRBV6-1 and TRBJ2-1, with 8 bases aligning to TRBD2. CDR3 size: 15 residues. Germline V gene lookup returns CDR1 MNHNS and CDR2 SASEGT. The J segment lost 0 bases and the V segment lost 7 bases, leaving 5 bases of the junction unmatched. The CDR3: CASITGTSSYNEQFF. The CDR3 coding sequence is TGTGCCAGCATAACCGGGACTAGCTCCTACAATGAGCAGTTCTTC.

This clone was seen more than once but under ten times. The chain links TRBV4-2 to TRBJ2-1; 9 positions agree with TRBD2. The V segment lost 0 bases and the J segment 2 bases; nucleotides outside the gene matches: 8. In germline, CDR1 is LGHNA, CDR2 YNFKEQ. The CDR3 contains 18 residues. This chain's CDR3 is CASSQDYAGGFAYNEQFF. The DNA for the CDR3 is TGTGCCAGCAGCCAAGATTATGCGGGAGGGTTCGCCTACAATGAGCAGTTCTTC.

This chain links TRBV7-2 with TRBJ2-7; 7 bases match TRBD1. The trim removed 4 bases at V and 0 bases at J, leaving 9 bases unmatched. The CDR3 extends over 16 amino acids. CDR1 and CDR2 from the germline V gene are SGHTA and FQGNSA. The CDR3 sequence is CASSSPRQGRSYEQYF. Written as DNA, the CDR3 is TGTGCCAGCAGCTCCCCTAGACAGGGCCGCTCCTACGAGCAGTACTTC.

The V and J genes are TRBV28 and TRBJ2-7, with D maybe TRBD1 (5 bases). Trimming stripped 6 bases from V and 2 bases from J, with 14 bases between. CDR1 MDHEN and CDR2 SYDVKM come from the germline V gene. The CDR3 covers 14 residues. The CDR3 region has the DNA TGTGCCAGCAGCCAAGCCGACAGAGCCTACGAGCAGTACTTC. It encodes CASSQADRAYEQYF.

The chain employs TRBV9 and TRBJ2-7; 9 bases line up with TRBD2. Per germline, CDR1 SGDLS and CDR2 YYNGEE. V lost 4 bases to trimming and J lost 2 bases; unmatched junction nucleotides: 1. The CDR3 is 13 residues long. This CDR3 reads CASSPSGTYEQYF. The DNA of the CDR3 is TGTGCCAGCAGCCCTAGCGGGACCTACGAGCAGTACTTC.

This chain uses TRBV15 with TRBJ2-7; 11 bases map to TRBD2. Per the germline V gene, CDR1 is LNHNV and CDR2 is YYDKDF (reference sequence). V was pared by 5 bases and J by 2 bases, with 8 bases of the junction left unmatched. This CDR3 has 16 amino acids. The CDR3 bases are TGTGCCACCAGCCCTCCGGGACTAGCGGCGACCTACGAGCAGTACTTC. Translating it yields CATSPPGLAATYEQYF.

V is TRBV5-4 and J is TRBJ2-1; the D gene is possibly TRBD2 (6 bases). The CDR3 runs 12 residues. The germline V and J ends were trimmed by 0 bases and 8 bases, with 6 bases remaining between them. CDR1 is SGHNT, CDR2 YYREEE, per germline (reference sequence). This CDR3 reads CASSLGDYEQFF. CDR3 nucleotide sequence: TGTGCCAGCAGCTTGGGGGACTATGAGCAGTTCTTC. Full variable domain (outside the CDR3, taken from reference TRBV5-4 and TRBJ2-1): ETGVTQSPTHLIKTRGQQVTLRCSSQSGHNTVSWYQQALGQGPQFIFQYYREEENGRGNFPPRFSGLQFPNYSSELNVNALELDDSALYLCASSLGDYEQFFGPGTRLTVL.

The genes are TRBV5-4 and TRBJ2-5, with TRBD2 matching 10 bases. Per the germline V gene, CDR1 is SGHNT and CDR2 is YYREEE (reference sequence). V dropped 0 bases and J dropped 5; count of bases not matched to a gene: 7. CDR3 length: 16 amino acids. DNA for the CDR3: TGTGCCAGCAGCTTGGCGGCTAGCGGGAGAGGCGAGACCCAGTACTTC. Translated: CASSLAASGRGETQYF.

The sample holds one count of this clone. CDR3 amino acids: CASSPFAGGPDEQFF. In DNA, the CDR3 is TGTGCCAGCAGCCCTTTTGCGGGAGGGCCCGATGAGCAGTTCTTC. The genes are TRBV9 and TRBJ2-1; 9 bases are a match to TRBD2. V shed 4 bases, J shed 8 bases, and the junction held 10 bases outside the gene matches. The germline CDR1 and CDR2 sequences are SGDLS and YYNGEE. The CDR3 length is 15 residues. The full variable domain, completed using reference TRBV9 and TRBJ2-1, is DSGVTQTPKHLITATGQRVTLRCSPRSGDLSVYWYQQSLDQGLQFLIQYYNGEERAKGNILERFSAQQFPDLHSELNLSSLELGDSALYFCASSPFAGGPDEQFFGPGTRLTVL.

This clone was observed a single time. V is TRBV2 and J is TRBJ1-5; TRBD1 matches at 7 bases. The CDR3 runs 15 residues. V was clipped by 6 bases and J by 6 bases; unmatched bases: 11. Germline-derived CDR1 and CDR2 are SNHLY and FYNNEI. In nucleotides, the CDR3 is TGTGCCAGCAGCGTAGACAGGGTGCCGGGTCAGCCCCAGCATTTT. Its protein is CASSVDRVPGQPQHF. The entire variable domain, with the rest obtained from reference TRBV2 and TRBJ1-5, is as follows: EPEVTQTPSHQVTQMGQEVILRCVPISNHLYFYWYRQILGQKVEFLVSFYNNEISEKSEIFDDQFSVERPDGSNFTLKIRSTKLEDSAMYFCASSVDRVPGQPQHFGDGTRLSIL.

V gene TRBV27 combines with J gene TRBJ2-3; D is unclear. Germline assignment: CDR1 MNHEY and CDR2 SMNVEV (reference sequence). The CDR3 extends over 13 amino acids. V lost 4 bases to trimming and J lost 2 bases, with 7 bases between them. The DNA of the CDR3 is TGTGCCAGCAGTTCCCTCTACACAGATACGCAGTATTTT. Protein sequence: CASSSLYTDTQYF.

The V and J genes are TRBV11-2 and TRBJ2-1; D is perhaps TRBD2 (6 bases). V was cut by 3 bases and J by 7 bases, with 10 bases left in between. The CDR3 has 13 residues. Germline lookup yields CDR1 SGHAT and CDR2 FQNNGV. The CDR3 DNA sequence: TGTGCCAGCAGCTTTGGGACTTTAAATGAGCAGTTCTTC. It codes for CASSFGTLNEQFF.

The chain carries TRBV5-1 and TRBJ2-5; 9 nucleotides align to TRBD1. This CDR3 is built from 13 residues. With V trimmed by 4 bases and J by 4 bases, 2 bases remained unmatched. Germline V gives CDR1 SGHRS, CDR2 YFSETQ. CDR3 region: CASSTDRGETQYF. The CDR3 DNA sequence: TGCGCCAGCAGCACGGACAGGGGAGAGACCCAGTACTTC. Variable domain in full (rest from reference TRBV5-1 and TRBJ2-5): KAGVTQTPRYLIKTRGQQVTLSCSPISGHRSVSWYQQTPGQGLQFLFEYFSETQRNKGNFPGRFSGRQFSNSRSEMNVSTLELGDSALYLCASSTDRGETQYFGPGTRLLVL.

This chain connects TRBV27 to TRBJ2-1; 11 bases match TRBD2. This CDR3 spans 18 amino acids. Trimming took 6 bases from V and 3 from J; bases not matched to a gene: 13. The germline V gene has CDR1 MNHEY and CDR2 SMNVEV (reference sequence). The CDR3 reads CASSPNTQTSGVYNEQFF. CDR3 sequence (DNA): TGTGCCAGCAGCCCAAATACCCAGACTAGCGGGGTCTACAATGAGCAGTTCTTC.

This clone was detected once. The rearrangement links TRBV5-1 to TRBJ2-1; TRBD2 is a possible D gene (5 bases). V lost 5 bases and J 6 bases, leaving 18 bases between the germline ends. CDR3 length equals 15 residues. Per the germline V gene, CDR1 is SGHRS and CDR2 is YFSETQ. The CDR3 bases are TGCGCCAGCAGTTATTTTAGCGTTCCGGGCAATGAGCAGTTCTTC. This codes for CASSYFSVPGNEQFF. Using reference TRBV5-1 and TRBJ2-1 for the parts outside the CDR3, the full variable domain is KAGVTQTPRYLIKTRGQQVTLSCSPISGHRSVSWYQQTPGQGLQFLFEYFSETQRNKGNFPGRFSGRQFSNSRSEMNVSTLELGDSALYLCASSYFSVPGNEQFFGPGTRLTVL.

Written as DNA, the CDR3 is TGTGCCAGCACAAAACTTTTTGGGGAGGGTGAGCAGTTCTTC. Protein product: CASTKLFGEGEQFF. The chain recombines TRBV7-9 with TRBJ2-1, with 7 bases lining up with TRBD2. The V and J ends lost 7 bases and 9 bases, in that order; junction bases with no gene match: 12. The germline CDR1 and CDR2 sequences are SEHNR and FQNEAQ (reference sequence). This CDR3 has 14 residues.

CDR3 sequence reads: CASSQVPGQGYNEQFF. The CDR3 nucleotides are TGCGCCAGCAGCCAAGTACCGGGACAGGGCTACAATGAGCAGTTCTTC. V gene TRBV4-1 combines with J gene TRBJ2-1; TRBD1 aligns across 9 bases. Unmatched junction bases numbered 4, after V lost 1 base and J lost 3 bases. The germline V gene encodes CDR1 MGHRA and CDR2 YSYEKL. This CDR3 contains 16 residues.

In this sample, this clone turned up once. The chain joins TRBV15 to TRBJ2-2; 7 nucleotides match TRBD1. J lost 0 bases, V lost 5 bases, and 3 bases had no gene match. The CDR3 totals 15 residues. The germline gives CDR1 LNHNV, CDR2 YYDKDF (reference sequence). The CDR3 sequence: CATSPGTANTGELFF. DNA for the CDR3: TGTGCCACCAGCCCCGGGACAGCGAACACCGGGGAGCTGTTTTTT. The whole variable domain, remainder taken from reference TRBV15 and TRBJ2-2, is DAMVIQNPRYQVTQFGKPVTLSCSQTLNHNVMYWYQQKSSQAPKLLFHYYDKDFNNEADTPDNFQSRRPNTSFCFLDIRSPGLGDTAMYLCATSPGTANTGELFFGEGSRLTVL.

This chain uses TRBV10-3 with TRBJ1-5, with 8 nucleotides matching TRBD1. Trimming took 6 bases from V and 2 from J; bases not matched to a gene: 6. The CDR3 runs 15 residues. Germline CDR1 is ENHRY and CDR2 is SYGVKD. CDR3 nucleotide sequence: TGTGCCATCAGACGTGGACAGGGAGGCAATCAGCCCCAGCATTTT. It is translated as CAIRRGQGGNQPQHF.

This clone was picked up one time. This sequence joins TRBV15 and TRBJ2-7, with 8 nucleotides matching TRBD1. From germline, CDR1 is LNHNV and CDR2 YYDKDF (reference sequence). V was pared by 4 bases and J by 6 bases, with 5 bases of the junction left unmatched. This CDR3 is built from 13 residues. The CDR3 reads CATSISGGREQYF. CDR3 sequence (DNA): TGTGCCACCAGCATATCAGGGGGCCGCGAGCAGTACTTC.